This entry describes one T cell receptor (beta chain). This clonotype was found a few times. What antigen it recognizes has not been identified. The input lacks base qualities; no much larger clone sits a single base away. In the paper's terms, the treatment or condition label means: in vitro stimulation with specific CMV peptide epitopes to enrich CMV-specific T cells. The source of the sample is a study of T cell repertoires in cytomegalovirus infection (dated by TCRdb to about 2019). Background on the whole study: Recently identified HLA-C-restricted CMV epitopes, whose presentation resists viral immunomodulation, were targeted by peptide stimulations together with well-studied HLA-B-restricted epitopes. Donor HLA type was relevant to the analysis, because carriage of CMV infection together with the matching HLA type was indicated by public TCR beta signatures.

Broader findings and caveats from the paper: In the ex vivo response, HLA-C-restricted CMV-specific TCR beta clonotypes were dominant, and in two of eight donors the single most frequent clonotype came from this HLA-C-restricted group. In both this cohort and an independent cohort of 350 or so donors, the cumulative frequency of public TCR beta family members distinguished carriers of CMV infection plus the relevant HLA type.

The CDR3 starts with the cysteine, ends with the phenylalanine, and has 19 residues. Here the CDR3 DNA is all that survives: 57 bases in frame from base 1. Taken from the germline V gene, the CDR1 and CDR2 loops are SGHTA and FQGNSA. At the junction V is shortened by 4 bases and J by 0 bases; bases outside the gene matches: 15. Sequencer: Illumina HiSeq 1500. TCRdb applied fastp at Q25 and MiXCR to the public reads, then kept only in-frame beta chains. Records with the same CDR3 protein are collapsed into one entry carrying the most frequent genes and DNA. Here the sample has about 83,000 distinct CDR3 sequences; 25% to 30% occur a single time. The ten largest clones add up to less than 75% of the sample.

The V gene is TRBV7-2 and the J gene is TRBJ2-5; TRBD2 aligns with 9 central bases. The TCR was taken from a human donor in good health (CMV status not recorded). Some clones in this sample may be carry-over from other donors' samples. The material sequenced was CD8+ T cells from cultured PBMCs, taken from culture after CMV antigen stimulation. The CDR3 in this case is CASSWIFGRGGLYQETQYF. Here is the DNA: TGTGCCAGCAGCTGGATCTTTGGGCGGGGGGGCCTGTACCAAGAGACCCAGTACTTC.